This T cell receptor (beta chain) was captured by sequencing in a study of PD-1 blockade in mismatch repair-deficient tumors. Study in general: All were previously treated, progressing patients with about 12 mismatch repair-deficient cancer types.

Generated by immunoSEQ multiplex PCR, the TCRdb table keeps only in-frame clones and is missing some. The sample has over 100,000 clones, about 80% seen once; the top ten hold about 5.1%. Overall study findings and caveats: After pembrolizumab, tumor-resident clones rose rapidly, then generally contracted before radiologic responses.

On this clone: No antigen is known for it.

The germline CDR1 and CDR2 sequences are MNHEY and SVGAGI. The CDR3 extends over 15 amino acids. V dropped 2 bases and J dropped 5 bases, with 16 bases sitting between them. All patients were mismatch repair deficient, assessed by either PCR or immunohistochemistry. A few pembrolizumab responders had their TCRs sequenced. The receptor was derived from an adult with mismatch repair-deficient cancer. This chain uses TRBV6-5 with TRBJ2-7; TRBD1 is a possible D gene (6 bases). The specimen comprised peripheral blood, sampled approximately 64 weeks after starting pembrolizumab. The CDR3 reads CASSYTQGLAHEQYF. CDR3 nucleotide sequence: TGTGCCAGCAGTTACACACAGGGTCTCGCCCACGAGCAGTACTTC.